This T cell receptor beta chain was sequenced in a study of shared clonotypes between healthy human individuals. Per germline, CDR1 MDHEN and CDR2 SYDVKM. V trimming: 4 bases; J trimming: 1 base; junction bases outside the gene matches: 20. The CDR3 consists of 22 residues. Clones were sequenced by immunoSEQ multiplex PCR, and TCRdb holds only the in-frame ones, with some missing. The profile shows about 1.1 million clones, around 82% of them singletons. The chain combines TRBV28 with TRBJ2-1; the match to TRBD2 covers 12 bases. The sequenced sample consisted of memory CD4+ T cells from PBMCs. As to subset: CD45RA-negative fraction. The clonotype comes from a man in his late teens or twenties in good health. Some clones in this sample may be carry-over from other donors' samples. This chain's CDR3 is CASSSWGKTSGSLMGSYNEQFF. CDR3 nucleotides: TGTGCCAGCAGTTCCTGGGGTAAGACTAGCGGGAGTCTAATGGGGTCCTACAATGAGCAGTTCTTC.